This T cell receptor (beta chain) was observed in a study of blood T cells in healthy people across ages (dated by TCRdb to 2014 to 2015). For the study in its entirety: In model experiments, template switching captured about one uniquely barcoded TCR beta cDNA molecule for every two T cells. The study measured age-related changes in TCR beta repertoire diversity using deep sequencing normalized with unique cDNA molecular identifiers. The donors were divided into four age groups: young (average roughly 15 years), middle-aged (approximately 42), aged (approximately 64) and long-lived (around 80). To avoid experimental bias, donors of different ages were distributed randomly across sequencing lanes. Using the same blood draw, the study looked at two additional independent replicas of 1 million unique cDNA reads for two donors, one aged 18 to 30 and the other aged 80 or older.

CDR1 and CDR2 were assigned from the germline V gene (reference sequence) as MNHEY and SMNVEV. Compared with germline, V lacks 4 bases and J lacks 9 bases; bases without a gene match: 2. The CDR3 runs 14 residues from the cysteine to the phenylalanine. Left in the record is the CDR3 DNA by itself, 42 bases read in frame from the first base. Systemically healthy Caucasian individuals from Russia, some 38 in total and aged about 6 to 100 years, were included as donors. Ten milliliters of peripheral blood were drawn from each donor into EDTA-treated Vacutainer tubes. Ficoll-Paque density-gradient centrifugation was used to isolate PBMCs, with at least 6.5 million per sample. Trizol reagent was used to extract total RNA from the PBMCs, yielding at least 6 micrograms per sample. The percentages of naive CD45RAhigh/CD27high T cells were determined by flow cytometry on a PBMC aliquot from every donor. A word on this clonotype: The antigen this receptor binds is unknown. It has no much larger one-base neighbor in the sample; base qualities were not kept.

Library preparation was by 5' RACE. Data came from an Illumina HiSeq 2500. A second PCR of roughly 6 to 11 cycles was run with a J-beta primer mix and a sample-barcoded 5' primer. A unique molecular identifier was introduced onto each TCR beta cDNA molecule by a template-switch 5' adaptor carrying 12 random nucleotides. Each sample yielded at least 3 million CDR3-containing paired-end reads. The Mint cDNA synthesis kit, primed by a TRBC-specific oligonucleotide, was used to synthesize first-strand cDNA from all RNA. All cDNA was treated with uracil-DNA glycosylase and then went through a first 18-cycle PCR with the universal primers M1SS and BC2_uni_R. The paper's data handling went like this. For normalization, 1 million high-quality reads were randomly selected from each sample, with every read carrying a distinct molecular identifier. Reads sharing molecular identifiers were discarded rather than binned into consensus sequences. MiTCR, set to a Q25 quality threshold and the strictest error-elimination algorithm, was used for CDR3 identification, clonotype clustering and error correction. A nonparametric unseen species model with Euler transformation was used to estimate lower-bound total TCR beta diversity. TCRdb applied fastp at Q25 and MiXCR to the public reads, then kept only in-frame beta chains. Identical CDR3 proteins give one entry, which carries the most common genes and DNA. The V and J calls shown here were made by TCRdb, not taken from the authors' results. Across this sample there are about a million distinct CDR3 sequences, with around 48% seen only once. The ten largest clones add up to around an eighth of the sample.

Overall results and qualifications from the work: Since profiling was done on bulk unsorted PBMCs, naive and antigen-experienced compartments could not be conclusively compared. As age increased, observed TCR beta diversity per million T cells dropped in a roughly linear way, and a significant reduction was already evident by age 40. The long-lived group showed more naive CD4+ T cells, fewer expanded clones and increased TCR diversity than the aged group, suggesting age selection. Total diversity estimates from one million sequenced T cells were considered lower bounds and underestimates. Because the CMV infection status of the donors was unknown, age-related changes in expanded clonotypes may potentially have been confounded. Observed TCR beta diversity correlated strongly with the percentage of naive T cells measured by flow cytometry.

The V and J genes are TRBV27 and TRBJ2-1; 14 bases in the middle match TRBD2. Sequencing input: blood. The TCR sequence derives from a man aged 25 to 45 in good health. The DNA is TGTGCCAGCAGTTATGGACTAGCGGGGGGTGAGCAGTTCTTC. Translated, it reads CASSYGLAGGEQFF.